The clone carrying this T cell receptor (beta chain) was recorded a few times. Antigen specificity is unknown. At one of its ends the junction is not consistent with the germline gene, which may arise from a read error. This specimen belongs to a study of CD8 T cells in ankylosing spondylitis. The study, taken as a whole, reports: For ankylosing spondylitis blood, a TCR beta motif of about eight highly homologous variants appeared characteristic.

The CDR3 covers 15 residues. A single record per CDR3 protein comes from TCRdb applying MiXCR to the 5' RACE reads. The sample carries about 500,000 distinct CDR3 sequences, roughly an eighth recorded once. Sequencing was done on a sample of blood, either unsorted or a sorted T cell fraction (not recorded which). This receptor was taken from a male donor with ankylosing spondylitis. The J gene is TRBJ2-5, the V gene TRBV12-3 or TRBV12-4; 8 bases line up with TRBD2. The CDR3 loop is CASSLAGSVGETQYF. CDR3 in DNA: TGTGCCAGCAGTCTAGCGGGTTCAGTCGGAGAGACCCAGTACTTC.